These 30 T cell receptor beta chains were all obtained from the same sample, sequenced in a study of cytomegalovirus exposure and HLA in healthy donors. Researchers ran the PCR with 60 Vbeta and 13 Jbeta primers. Sequencing used immunoSEQ multiplex PCR; TCRdb keeps in-frame clones, though not all of them. The data include about 46,000 clones; the top ten clones carry less than 1.2%. Sequenced material: PBMCs. The source is a woman aged 40 to 50 in good health and CMV-seronegative.

The rearrangement links TRBV20-1 to TRBJ2-5; no clear D. CDR3 length: 11 residues. Trimming removed 5 bases at V and 5 bases at J, with 9 bases between. Germline V gene data show CDR1 as DFQATT and CDR2 as SNEGSKA (reference sequence). This chain's CDR3 is CSALTRETQYF. CDR3 nucleotide sequence: TGCAGTGCTTTAACCCGGGAGACCCAGTACTTC.

The V gene is TRBV28, the J gene TRBJ2-7, with D perhaps TRBD2 (7 bases). The ends were cut back, 7 bases at V and 4 bases at J, with 26 bases in the middle. CDR1 and CDR2 (germline): MDHEN, SYDVKM. The CDR3 sequence is 17 residues long. Written as DNA, the CDR3 is TGTGCCAGCACTCGTAATAGGGGGGGAAGGGGAGATTACGAGCAGTACTTC. Translated, it gives CASTRNRGGRGDYEQYF.

This chain connects TRBV7-9 to TRBJ2-6; D unresolved. Trimming left V 0 bases short and J 0 bases short, with 9 bases between. CDR3 length: 17 amino acids. CDR1 is SEHNR and CDR2 is FQNEAQ in the germline V gene (reference sequence). The CDR3 sequence is CASSLAAGNSGANVLTF. CDR3 coding DNA: TGTGCCAGCAGCTTAGCGGCAGGAAACTCTGGGGCCAACGTCCTGACTTTC.

The chain uses TRBV18 and TRBJ2-1, with 7 bases lining up with TRBD1. Trimming removed 4 bases from V and 10 bases from J; junction bases left unmatched: 7. The CDR3 covers 13 residues. Germline-derived CDR1 and CDR2 are KGHSH and LQKENI. The CDR3 bases are TGTGCCAGCTCACACCCACAGGGGAGAGAGCAGTTCTTC. Translating it yields CASSHPQGREQFF.

This rearrangement joins TRBV4-2 to TRBJ2-5, with 8 bases aligning to TRBD2. Trimming at V came to 4 bases and at J to 0 bases, leaving 7 bases not matched to a gene. CDR1 is LGHNA and CDR2 is YNFKEQ in the germline V gene. The CDR3 length is 16 residues. CDR3 nucleotide sequence: TGTGCCAGCAGCCCCTCCGTAGCGGGGCACCAAGAGACCCAGTACTTC. Protein sequence: CASSPSVAGHQETQYF.

CDR3 sequence: CASSVGGRYEQYF. For the CDR3, the DNA is TGTGCCAGCAGTGTGGGGGGTCGCTACGAGCAGTACTTC. This chain connects TRBV2 to TRBJ2-7; D is perhaps TRBD2 (6 bases). There are 13 residues in the CDR3. Germline-derived CDR1 and CDR2 are SNHLY and FYNNEI. The ends were cut back, 4 bases at V and 3 bases at J, with 10 bases in the middle.

To note about this clone: The identical CDR3 is also encoded by other nucleotide sequences in the sample. In DNA form, the CDR3 reads TGCGCCAGCAGCCAAGAGGCCCGATTCCAAGAGACCCAGTACTTC. It specifies CASSQEARFQETQYF. The V gene is TRBV4-3, the J gene TRBJ2-5; D gene uncertain. The germline V gene encodes CDR1 LGHNA and CDR2 YSLEER. With 0 bases removed from V and 1 base from J, the gap between germline ends came to 9 bases. This CDR3 contains 15 residues.

The chain carries TRBV13 and TRBJ1-1; D perhaps matches TRBD1 (5 bases). The V gene lost 5 bases and the J gene lost 0 bases, with 19 bases spanning the gap. Germline V gene data show CDR1 as PRHDT and CDR2 as FYEKMQ (reference sequence). The CDR3 loop spans 17 amino acids. CDR3 sequence reads: CASSPRGGDVLNTEAFF. In DNA form, the CDR3 reads TGTGCCAGCAGCCCGCGGGGGGGAGACGTTTTGAACACTGAAGCTTTCTTT.

This chain joins TRBV6-5 and TRBJ1-1; the match to TRBD1 covers 8 bases. CDR1 and CDR2 from the germline V gene are MNHEY and SVGAGI. V lost 5 bases, J lost 1 base, and 3 bases stayed unmatched. This CDR3 is built from 14 residues. The CDR3 region has the DNA TGTGCCAGCAGTACCGGGACAGGGAACACTGAAGCTTTCTTT. Translated: CASSTGTGNTEAFF.

The chain couples TRBV30 to TRBJ1-2; 9 nucleotides line up with TRBD1. After removal of 0 bases from V and 2 bases from J, the junction contained 7 bases not matched to a gene. CDR3 length equals 16 residues. Germline lookup yields CDR1 GTSNPN and CDR2 SVGIG (reference sequence). DNA of the CDR3: TGTGCCTGGAGTGTACTAGATGGACAGGGGAACTATGGCTACACCTTC. Residues: CAWSVLDGQGNYGYTF.

The genes are TRBV5-4 and TRBJ2-2; 9 bases are a match to TRBD1. There are 16 residues in the CDR3. Looked up from germline, CDR1 is SGHNT and CDR2 is YYREEE (reference sequence). The ends lost 2 bases at V and 4 bases at J; junction bases unmatched: 6. The chain's CDR3 is CASSFGQGFSTGELFF. The CDR3 DNA sequence: TGTGCCAGCAGCTTCGGACAGGGGTTTTCCACCGGGGAGCTGTTTTTT. Together with reference TRBV5-4 and TRBJ2-2, the CDR3 gives the full variable domain: ETGVTQSPTHLIKTRGQQVTLRCSSQSGHNTVSWYQQALGQGPQFIFQYYREEENGRGNFPPRFSGLQFPNYSSELNVNALELDDSALYLCASSFGQGFSTGELFFGEGSRLTVL.

This rearrangement joins TRBV18 to TRBJ2-5, with unresolved D. Germline CDR1 and CDR2: KGHSH and LQKENI. The CDR3 consists of 16 residues. V dropped 3 bases and J dropped 1 base, with 15 bases sitting between them. The CDR3 reads CASSPPLVRAQETQYF. CDR3 bases: TGTGCCAGCTCACCCCCATTGGTTCGAGCCCAAGAGACCCAGTACTTC.

The chain has TRBV14 and TRBJ2-1; 8 bases agree with TRBD2. The germline CDR1 and CDR2 sequences are SGHDN and FVKESK. This CDR3 contains 16 residues. V trimming: 4 bases; J trimming: 2 bases; junction bases outside the gene matches: 7. Here the CDR3 DNA reads TGTGCCAGCAGCCCTTTTGGCGGGAGGACCTACAATGAGCAGTTCTTC. It encodes CASSPFGGRTYNEQFF.

This sequence joins TRBV6-5 and TRBJ2-1; D remains unclear. V was cut by 3 bases and J by 0 bases, with 9 bases left in between. The CDR3 extends over 15 amino acids. CDR1 is MNHEY, CDR2 SVGAGI, per germline. This CDR3 reads CASSYQVNSYNEQFF. The CDR3 DNA sequence: TGTGCCAGCAGTTATCAGGTCAACTCCTACAATGAGCAGTTCTTC.

The V call is TRBV5-1, the J call TRBJ2-7, with 9 bases fitting TRBD2. The CDR3 has 13 residues. J was trimmed by 2 bases and V by 5 bases; bases with no gene match: 2. Germline assignment: CDR1 SGHRS and CDR2 YFSETQ. CDR3 loop: CASRLAGTYEQYF. CDR3 bases: TGCGCCAGCAGGCTAGCGGGGACCTACGAGCAGTACTTC.

V gene TRBV5-1 combines with J gene TRBJ2-5, with D uncertain. Germline CDR1 is SGHRS and CDR2 is YFSETQ. Trimming removed 1 base from V and 5 bases from J, with 12 bases in between. This CDR3 contains 14 residues. The CDR3 bases are TGCGCCAGCAGCTTGTCGCCCCCCAGGGAGACCCAGTACTTC. This gives the protein CASSLSPPRETQYF.

The DNA for the CDR3 is TGTGCCATCAGTAATCACCGGGACACAGATACGCAGTATTTT. Protein: CAISNHRDTDTQYF. The rearrangement uses TRBV10-3 and TRBJ2-3; D is possibly TRBD2 (5 bases). Germline V gene data show CDR1 as ENHRY and CDR2 as SYGVKD. The V end lost 5 bases, the J end lost 2 bases, and 11 bases lay between the germline ends. This CDR3 comprises 14 residues.

The rearrangement links TRBV28 to TRBJ1-5; D is uncertain. The germline V gene encodes CDR1 MDHEN and CDR2 SYDVKM. The CDR3 contains 15 residues. Trimming cost V 6 bases and J 1 base, with 13 bases left between them. CDR3 sequence: CASSGAPGSNQPQHF. CDR3 bases: TGTGCCAGCAGCGGCGCCCCCGGGAGCAATCAGCCCCAGCATTTT. The variable domain in full, with the rest retrieved from reference TRBV28 and TRBJ1-5, is DVKVTQSSRYLVKRTGEKVFLECVQDMDHENMFWYRQDPGLGLRLIYFSYDVKMKEKGDIPEGYSVSREKKERFSLILESASTNQTSMYLCASSGAPGSNQPQHFGDGTRLSIL.

J is TRBJ2-2 and V is TRBV5-1, with no clear D. The CDR3 extends over 15 amino acids. In germline, CDR1 is SGHRS, CDR2 YFSETQ. The V end lost 1 base, the J end lost 2 bases, and 9 bases lay between the germline ends. This chain's CDR3 is CASSLWAANTGELFF. The DNA for the CDR3 is TGCGCCAGCAGCTTGTGGGCAGCTAACACCGGGGAGCTGTTTTTT.

This rearrangement joins TRBV11-1 to TRBJ2-3; D possibly corresponds to TRBD1 (5 bases). V lost 5 bases to trimming and J lost 4 bases, with 13 bases between them. Germline-derived CDR1 and CDR2 are SGHAT and FQDESV (reference sequence). The CDR3 totals 14 residues. Here the CDR3 DNA reads TGTGCCAGCAGCGCCGACAGTCTGGCAGATACGCAGTATTTT. This sequence encodes CASSADSLADTQYF.

The rearrangement links TRBV6-1 to TRBJ1-5; no clear D. The CDR3 consists of 13 residues. Per the germline V gene, CDR1 is MNHNS and CDR2 is SASEGT. V lost 5 bases and J lost 4, with 9 bases in between. The chain's CDR3 is CASSNSVNQPQHF. DNA for the CDR3: TGTGCCAGCAGTAACTCCGTGAATCAGCCCCAGCATTTT.

The chain employs TRBV6-9 and TRBJ1-5, with D perhaps TRBD1 (5 bases). The CDR3 totals 16 residues. From germline, CDR1 is MNHGY and CDR2 SVAAGI. V gave up 7 bases and J gave up 2 bases, with 18 bases separating them. CDR3 loop: CASIASQGSGNQPQHF. CDR3 DNA: TGTGCCAGCATCGCATCTCAGGGATCGGGCAATCAGCCCCAGCATTTT.

The chain recombines TRBV23-1 with TRBJ2-5; 10 nucleotides match TRBD1. TRBV23-1 counts as an open reading frame of uncertain function. V lost 0 bases, J lost 4 bases, and 8 bases stayed unmatched. The CDR3 runs to 17 residues. The CDR3 loop reads CASSQSEVTGGSETQYF. The CDR3 DNA follows: TGCGCCAGCAGTCAATCCGAGGTGACAGGGGGCTCAGAGACCCAGTACTTC.

The V call is TRBV4-3, the J call TRBJ2-1, with 7 bases fitting TRBD2. CDR1 and CDR2 from the germline V gene are LGHNA and YSLEER. This CDR3 is built from 15 residues. After removal of 1 base from V and 9 bases from J, the junction contained 9 bases not matched to a gene. The CDR3 DNA reads TGCGCCAGCAGCCAAGGGGCTAGCGGTCGTGCTGAGCAGTTCTTC. Protein product: CASSQGASGRAEQFF.

The chain carries TRBV28 and TRBJ1-2; no clear D. CDR1 is MDHEN, CDR2 SYDVKM, per germline. There are 12 residues in the CDR3. Trimming took off 3 bases at V and 5 bases at J, with 7 bases between the two ends. CDR3 loop: CASSFDNYGYTF. DNA for the CDR3: TGTGCCAGCAGTTTTGACAATTATGGCTACACCTTC.

V is TRBV18 and J is TRBJ1-2; D unresolved. The CDR3 runs 16 residues. The germline CDR1 and CDR2 sequences are KGHSH and LQKENI. Trimming removed 2 bases from V and 0 bases from J, with 13 bases in between. CDR3 residues: CASSPIRGQANYGYTF. The CDR3, as DNA: TGTGCCAGCTCACCAATCCGTGGGCAGGCTAACTATGGCTACACCTTC.

The rearrangement joins TRBV5-4 to TRBJ2-7; 7 nucleotides line up with TRBD2. Germline lookup yields CDR1 SGHNT and CDR2 YYREEE (reference sequence). J gave up 1 base and V 4 bases, and 8 bases lay outside the gene matches. The CDR3 sequence is 15 residues long. The DNA of the CDR3 is TGTGCCAGCAGCCGAACTAGCGACGGGTCCTACGAGCAGTACTTC. Translation: CASSRTSDGSYEQYF.

This chain links TRBV4-3 with TRBJ2-5; 8 bases fit TRBD1. Per germline, CDR1 LGHNA and CDR2 YSLEER. This CDR3 region has 16 residues. The trim removed 0 bases at V and 7 bases at J, leaving 10 bases unmatched. For the CDR3, the DNA is TGCGCCAGCAGCCAAGAAACTCGCAGGGGGCCGGGGACCCAGTACTTC. It specifies CASSQETRRGPGTQYF.

This sequence joins TRBV5-1 and TRBJ2-3; D gene uncertain. Germline CDR1 SGHRS, CDR2 YFSETQ. Trimming removed 2 bases from V and 5 bases from J, with 6 bases in between. The CDR3 runs to 12 residues. CDR3 residues: CASSFAGDTQYF. The DNA for the CDR3 is TGCGCCAGCAGCTTCGCAGGAGATACGCAGTATTTT.

The chain uses TRBV7-3 and TRBJ1-2; 8 positions match TRBD1. The CDR3 has 14 amino acids. V shed 5 bases and J 5 bases; nucleotides not matched to a gene: 7. CDR1 and CDR2 from the germline V gene are SGHTA and FQGTGA. CDR3 amino acids: CASSLGQGSYGYTF. In DNA, the CDR3 is TGTGCCAGCAGCCTCGGACAGGGAAGTTATGGCTACACCTTC.